A selection of T cell receptor beta chains follows, all from one sample in a study of tumor-infiltrating lymphocytes in localized non-small cell lung cancer. Assay used: immunoSEQ multiplex PCR; TCRdb lists only in-frame clones, some missing. This table holds 9,000 or so clones, 70% to 85% found once. The specimen was uninvolved lung tissue not adjacent to the tumor. Source of these receptors: a human donor with non-small cell lung cancer. CDR3s include the opening cysteine and the closing phenylalanine or tryptophan. The order of the fields is D gene, V gene, CDR3 protein. D genes are given only for firm matches.

TRBD2,TRBV4-3,CASSQVLGGRGTDTQYF
TRBD1,TRBV6-6,CASSQPGQGPFEAFF
NA,TRBV27,CASSKEGTPQYF
TRBD2,TRBV4-1,CASSQEGAGSSNEQFF
TRBD1,TRBV4-3,CASSQKWTGLNTEAFF
TRBD1,TRBV9,CASSGTTGLPTEAFF
TRBD1,TRBV25-1,CARRDSTYGYTF
NA,TRBV14,CASSPYYGETQYF
NA,TRBV12-5,CASGFLGPSHGYTF
NA,TRBV6-6,CASSYWEGRMNTEAFF
NA,TRBV6-6,CASSYIGRGTEAFF
TRBD2,TRBV19,CASSIEASGGAGTQYF
NA,TRBV7-2,CASSFYLGGEQYF
NA,TRBV11-2,CASSLGQAEKLFF
TRBD2,TRBV28,CASRGAAGGGDTQYF
NA,TRBV9,CASTGGGYERENTGELFF
TRBD2,TRBV6-4,CASSDGGGSTDTQYF
TRBD2,TRBV19,CASSIRLAGSYEQYF
NA,TRBV27,CASSLEYRSGEQYF
NA,TRBV7-2,CASSVVRSGELFF
NA,TRBV19,CASSIYGTPRGETQYF
NA,TRBV6-6,CASSYTGEKLFF
TRBD1,TRBV6-1,CASSEGTGGAGELFF
TRBD1,TRBV4-3,CASSLRTGGGYGYTF
NA,TRBV5-1,CASIKEGGTSEAFF
TRBD2,TRBV28,CASSSAGGKFYEQYF
NA,TRBV6-1,CASSEGRIRDGYTF
TRBD2,TRBV4-2,CASSPRTSGSDTGELFF
NA,TRBV10-1,CASKYNRGMTGADTQYF
NA,TRBV2,CASSVEYTDTQYF
NA,TRBV7-8,CASSFGETQYF
NA,TRBV11-2,CASSSGQVNSPLHF
NA,TRBV7-2,CASSFQGGGGNTIYF
NA,TRBV28,CATSGGRLVDEQFF
NA,TRBV5-1,CASSLVGRSPDTQYF
TRBD2,TRBV29-1,CSVRTSVIYNEQFF
NA,TRBV7-6,CASSSLDRSGEQFF
TRBD2,TRBV7-6,CASSPRGLAGSTDTQYF
NA,TRBV29-1,CSGVQGRVTEAFF
NA,TRBV6-5,CASSYSRYLNTEAFF
TRBD2,TRBV7-2,CASSFQTGTSGTHEQFF
NA,TRBV7-9,CASSLKETQYF
NA,TRBV7-9,CASSLSGALASYTF